This T cell receptor beta chain was sequenced for a study of vaccination effects on CD4 cells after COVID-19 (dated by TCRdb to the early 2020s). At the level of the whole study: Each participant received two doses of an mRNA SARS-CoV-2 vaccine, either BNT162b2 or mRNA-1273. SARS-CoV-2 spike-specific CD4+ TCR repertoires were compared before and after mRNA vaccination in COVID-19 convalescent patients and in infection-naive vaccine recipients. Altogether, over 9 COVID-19 convalescent patients and 4 SARS-CoV-2-naive healthy vaccine recipients made up the full study. In the study, cultures from other donors were sequenced using the Oncomine TCR Beta short-read assay on an Illumina iSeq 100. General findings and caveats noted by the study authors: Among healthy vaccine recipients, nearly all vaccine-induced clones were SARS-CoV-2 mono-reactive, and just 1 of 255 was cross-reactive with common cold coronaviruses. Clones induced by infection and clones induced by vaccination both contracted markedly at late timepoints after vaccination, which fits with T cell responses waning over time. Limitations of the study were the small number of convalescent patients and the absence of early post-infection timepoints.

The ViraFEST assay stimulated PBMC with viral peptide pools and then used TCR sequencing to identify antigen-specific CD4+ T cell clonotypes by expansion. After more than nine days of culture, CD4+ T cells were isolated with the EasySep CD4+ T cell isolation kit. None of the healthy vaccine recipients had a prior SARS-CoV-2 infection, which was confirmed by nucleocapsid antibody tests that came back negative both before and after vaccination. Each well held fewer than 2.5 million PBMC cultured in IMDM containing roughly 4.9% human AB serum, roughly 9.6 IU/ml IL-2 and gentamicin, along with around 9.1 ug/ml peptides. On days 3 and 7, half of the culture medium was replaced with fresh IL-2-containing medium. Each peptide stimulation condition was cultured in triplicate wells unless otherwise noted. Using Ficoll-Paque Plus gradient centrifugation, PBMC were separated from whole blood and then either used fresh or cryopreserved at -140C. The overlapping peptide pools covered the spike proteins of SARS-CoV-2 as well as those of the common cold coronaviruses HCoV-NL63, HCoV-OC43 and HCoV-229E. The QIAamp micro DNA kit was used to extract genomic DNA from the cultured CD4+ T cells.

The germline V and J ends show losses of 4 bases and 8 bases respectively, and no gene match explains 13 bases of the junction. The CDR3, from cysteine to phenylalanine, totals 15 residues. The DNA shown is the 45-base CDR3, in frame from base 1. From the germline V gene, CDR1 is SQVTM and CDR2 is ANQGSEA. Libraries were built with the immunoSEQ multiplex PCR assay. DNA from the CD4+ T cells that had been cultured and isolated underwent TCR beta CDR3 sequencing. The study's processing was this. Non-productive TCR sequences were removed, reads were trimmed to the CDR3 region, and CDR3s of at least 7 amino acids were retained. Antigen-specific clonotypes were identified with the MANAFEST web app by comparing expansion in peptide wells against reference cultures. For clones to be considered positive, expansion at FDR<0.05 versus reference and all other wells, an odds ratio above 5, and a frequency above 0.1% in two replicate wells were required. Cross-reactive clonotypes were defined as significantly expanded in SARS-CoV-2 spike wells and in at least one common cold coronavirus spike condition. CDR3 similarity was assessed by Levenshtein distance using the stringdist R package, and unrooted trees were constructed with ape in R 3.6.1. As stored in TCRdb, this immuneACCESS dataset retains in-frame rearrangements with V and J assigned. A fraction of the clones does not appear; measured against another copy, unresolved V genes explain less than half of the discrepancy, and the remainder lacks a known reason. The V and J calls and the clone size are those of that table, but D and trimming were determined from the DNA. The sample table lists roughly 50,000 clones, roughly 73% of them with a count of one. Of the sample, roughly 5.6% is held by the ten largest clones.

Concerning this clone: The antigen it binds to is not known. No base quality values were provided; no much bigger clone lies one nucleotide off.

This TCR came from a human donor who received a COVID-19 vaccine. The chain is made from TRBV29-1 and TRBJ1-4; 7 bases in the middle match TRBD1. This specimen consisted of CD4+ T cells from PBMCs cultured with HCoV-OC43 spike peptides, obtained before COVID-19 vaccination. What this sample's cell subset or site label stands for: HCoV-OC43 spike overlapping peptide pool stimulation. The CDR3 region has the sequence CSVGELQGTGEKLFF. The DNA sequence is given as TGCAGCGTTGGGGAGCTACAGGGGACTGGGGAAAAACTGTTTTTT.